Listed below are T cell receptor beta chains from one sample, sequenced in a study of cytomegalovirus exposure and HLA in healthy donors. This table comes from immunoSEQ multiplex PCR, and its TCRdb copy is limited to in-frame clones, with some not included. The sample includes around 100,000 clones, approximately 80% seen only once; the top ten take roughly 3%. Specimen: PBMCs. Source of these receptors: a woman under 30 in good health and CMV-seropositive. The CDR3 runs from the conserved cysteine through the conserved F or W. Fields, in order: V gene, D gene, clone size, J gene, CDR3 length, CDR3 DNA, CDR3 protein. D genes are given only for firm matches. Expanded clones are given a class, and other clones once, few, many or no size at all.

TRBV4-1	-	few	TRBJ2-2	14	TGCGCCAGCAGGAGGGACTTGAACACCGGGGAGCTGTTTTTT	CASRRDLNTGELFF
TRBV11-1	-	-	TRBJ2-5	13	TGTGCCAGCAGCATCGGGACTTCGGAGACCCAGTACTTC	CASSIGTSETQYF
TRBV7-9	-	once	TRBJ2-7	14	TGTGCCAGCAGCTCCTGGACAGCCCCCTACGAGCAGTACTTC	CASSSWTAPYEQYF
TRBV5-1	-	-	TRBJ2-1	14	TGCGCCAGCAGCTTGGCCTCGAAGCCCGATGAGCAGTTCTTC	CASSLASKPDEQFF
TRBV9	TRBD2	-	TRBJ2-1	17	TGTGCCAGCAGCTTACGGACTAGCGGGGGACCCTACAATGAGCAGTTCTTC	CASSLRTSGGPYNEQFF
TRBV27	TRBD1	-	TRBJ2-6	18	TGTGCCAGCAGTTTATCCGGGACAGGGGGCGCTGGGGCCAACGTCCTGACTTTC	CASSLSGTGGAGANVLTF
TRBV18	TRBD1	-	TRBJ2-7	15	TGTGCCAGCTCAAAAGGACAGGGTCACTCCTACGAGCAGTACTTC	CASSKGQGHSYEQYF
TRBV7-3	TRBD1	few	TRBJ2-5	15	TGTGCCAGCAGCTCCGGACAGGGCCTGAGGGAGACCCAGTACTTC	CASSSGQGLRETQYF
TRBV4-2	-	-	TRBJ2-1	15	TGTGCCAGCAGCCAAGTGAGATTTCCGGGAAATGAGCAGTTCTTC	CASSQVRFPGNEQFF
TRBV7-6	-	-	TRBJ1-3	16	TGTGCCAGCAGCTTGGGACTTAGACAGTCTGGAAACACCATATATTTT	CASSLGLRQSGNTIYF
TRBV15	TRBD2	-	TRBJ2-5	15	TGTGCCACCAGCCCGGGACTAGCGGGGGAAGAGACCCAGTACTTC	CATSPGLAGEETQYF
TRBV30	-	few	TRBJ1-1	15	TGTGCCTGGGGTGGGAGGAACTTCCAAAACACTGAAGCTTTCTTT	CAWGGRNFQNTEAFF
TRBV19	-	-	TRBJ2-5	13	TGTGCCAGTAGTATAGACAGGCAAGAGACCCAGTACTTC	CASSIDRQETQYF
TRBV5-1	-	-	TRBJ2-1	12	TGCGCCAGCAGCACAGGGATTAATGAGCAGTTCTTC	CASSTGINEQFF
TRBV16	-	-	TRBJ2-1	14	TGTGCCAGCAGCCAATCTCGGGTACACAATGAGCAGTTCTTC	CASSQSRVHNEQFF
TRBV7-9	-	-	TRBJ2-7	13	TGTGCCAGCAGCTTAGATGCCCGGGGACACCAGTACTTC	CASSLDARGHQYF
TRBV6-5	-	-	TRBJ1-1	13	TGTGCCAGCAGTTTGGGGGCTCACACTGAAGCTTTCTTT	CASSLGAHTEAFF
TRBV30	TRBD2	-	TRBJ2-5	11	TGTGCCTGGGCGGGAGGAGAGACCCAGTACTTC	CAWAGGETQYF
TRBV19	-	-	TRBJ2-7	14	TGTGCCAGTAGTTCGGGGGAGGGGGAGGACGAGCAGTACTTC	CASSSGEGEDEQYF
TRBV7-9	-	-	TRBJ2-1	15	TGTGCCAGCAGCTTAGTGGGAAGCGGAAACAATGAGCAGTTCTTC	CASSLVGSGNNEQFF
TRBV5-1	-	-	TRBJ2-3	15	TGCGCCAGCAGCTTTGGTGGGAGGAGCACAGATACGCAGTATTTT	CASSFGGRSTDTQYF
TRBV28	TRBD1	-	TRBJ2-6	17	TGTGCCAGCAGTTTCCCCGAGGGGGCGCCCGGGGCCAACGTCCTGACTTTC	CASSFPEGAPGANVLTF
TRBV19	TRBD1	once	TRBJ1-5	15	TGTGCCAGTAGGGACAGGGGGATGCGGAATCAGCCCCAGCATTTT	CASRDRGMRNQPQHF
TRBV2	-	-	TRBJ1-5	13	TGTGCCTCCCAGCAGGGAAGCAATCAGCCCCAGCATTTT	CASQQGSNQPQHF
TRBV5-1	-	-	TRBJ2-7	14	TGCGCCAGCAGCCCATCCACGGCGGAGTACGAGCAGTACTTC	CASSPSTAEYEQYF
TRBV30	-	once	TRBJ1-1	16	TGTGCCTGGAGTGTACACCCCCTCTCACGTTACACTGAAGCTTTCTTT	CAWSVHPLSRYTEAFF
TRBV28	-	once	TRBJ1-5	17	TGTGCCAGCAGTCGACCCTTTCCGGGGGGGAGCAATCAGCCCCAGCATTTT	CASSRPFPGGSNQPQHF
TRBV5-1	-	-	TRBJ2-7	14	TGCGCCAGCAGCTTGGCCGCGGGAACCTACGAGCAGTACTTC	CASSLAAGTYEQYF
TRBV2	TRBD1	-	TRBJ1-1	13	TGTGCCAGCAGTTTGACAGGGGGCACTGAAGCTTTCTTT	CASSLTGGTEAFF
TRBV7-6	TRBD1	-	TRBJ1-5	15	TGTGCCAGCAGCTTAGGGACAGGCCGCAATCAGCCCCAGCATTTT	CASSLGTGRNQPQHF
TRBV10-3	-	-	TRBJ1-1	13	TGTGCCATCAGTGGGGGGAGGCAGGGTGAAGCTTTCTTT	CAISGGRQGEAFF
TRBV25-1	-	-	TRBJ1-1	14	TGTGCCACCAGTCTCAGGGGTCTGAACACTGAAGCTTTCTTT	CATSLRGLNTEAFF
TRBV9	TRBD2	-	TRBJ2-7	16	TGTGCCAGCAGCGGACTGACTAGCGGGAGCGAGTACGAGCAGTACTTC	CASSGLTSGSEYEQYF
TRBV5-6	-	-	TRBJ2-7	12	TGTGCCAGCAGCTCTAATTCCTACGAGCAGTACTTC	CASSSNSYEQYF
TRBV5-1	-	few	TRBJ1-1	12	TGCGCCAGCAGCTTGGAAGGAGTTGAAGCTTTCTTT	CASSLEGVEAFF
TRBV7-8	-	-	TRBJ2-3	18	TGTGCCAGCAGCGAATCCGGGAACCCGTGGAGGGGCACAGATACGCAGTATTTT	CASSESGNPWRGTDTQYF